This T cell receptor (beta chain) derives from a study of T cell clonotyping in hematopoietic cell transplantation. Profiled with immunoSEQ multiplex PCR; TCRdb holds only in-frame clones, not every one. The sample holds about 13,000 clones; approximately 90% are singletons and the top ten take 1.2%. The V gene's germline CDR1 is SGHAT and CDR2 FQNNGV. CDR3 length: 16 residues. Trimming took 5 bases from V and 7 from J; bases not matched to a gene: 7. As to this clone: Its antigen remains unidentified.

General observations from the study: Cells were unsorted, so CD4 and CD8 contributions were not separated. Recipient TCR diversity dropped after transplant; expanded clonotypes rose from day 30 to 180. Few recipient clonotypes overlapped donors; over 95% were de novo at given depth. Higher Inverse Simpson Index values in graft donor and pretransplant recipient predicted broader posttransplant TCR diversity.

Sequenced material: peripheral blood mononuclear cells. This chain uses TRBV11-2 with TRBJ2-1; 14 bases agree with TRBD2. This receptor was identified in a man in his thirties or forties in good health. Some clones in this sample may be carry-over from other donors' samples. The CDR3 DNA follows: TGTGCCAGCAGCCCGGGACTAGCGGGAGCGAGAAATGAGCAGTTCTTC. Translating it yields CASSPGLAGARNEQFF.